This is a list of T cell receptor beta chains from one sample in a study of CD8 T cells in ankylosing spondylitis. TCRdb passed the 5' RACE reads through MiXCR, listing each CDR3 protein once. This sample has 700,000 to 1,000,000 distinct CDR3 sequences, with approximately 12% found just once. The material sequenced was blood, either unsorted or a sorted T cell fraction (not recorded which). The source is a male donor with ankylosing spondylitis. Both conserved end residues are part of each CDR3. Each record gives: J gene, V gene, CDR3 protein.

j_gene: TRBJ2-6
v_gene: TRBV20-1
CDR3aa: CSARDATGWPGANVLTF

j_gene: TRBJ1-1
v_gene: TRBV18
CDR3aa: CASSRNSDPPLSNTEAFF

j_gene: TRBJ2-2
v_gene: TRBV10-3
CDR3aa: CAISYDRVRELFF

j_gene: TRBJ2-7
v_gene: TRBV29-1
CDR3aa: CSVERGQGIGEQYF

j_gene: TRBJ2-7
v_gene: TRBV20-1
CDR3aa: CSARMGLAGFEQYF

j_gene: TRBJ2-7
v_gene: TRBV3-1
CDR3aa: CASSQVQHSYEQYF

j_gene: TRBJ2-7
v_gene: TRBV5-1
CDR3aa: CASSRQGATSYEQYF

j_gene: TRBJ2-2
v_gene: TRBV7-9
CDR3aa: CASGTGWSGELFF

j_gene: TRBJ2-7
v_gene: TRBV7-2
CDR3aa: CASRIAGHSSYEQYF

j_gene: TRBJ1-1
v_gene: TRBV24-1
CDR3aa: CATSDHTLGPSAEAFF

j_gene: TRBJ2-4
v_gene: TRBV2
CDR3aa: CASSERRTWTGNIQYF

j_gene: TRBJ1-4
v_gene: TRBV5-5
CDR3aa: CASTTTQSEKLFF

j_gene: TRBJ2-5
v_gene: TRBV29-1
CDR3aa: CSVYGQGPQETQYF

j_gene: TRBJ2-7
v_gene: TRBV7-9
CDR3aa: CASSFMGTLSYEQYF

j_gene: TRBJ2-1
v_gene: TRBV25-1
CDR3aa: CASTPGTGLNNEQFF

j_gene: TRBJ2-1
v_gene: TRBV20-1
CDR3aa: CSARGPANEQFF

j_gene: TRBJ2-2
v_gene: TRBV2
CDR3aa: CARGGMASNTGELFF

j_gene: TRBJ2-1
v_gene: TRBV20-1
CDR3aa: CSASDSPYNEQFF

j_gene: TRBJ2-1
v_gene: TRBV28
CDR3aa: CASRPHGSKNEQFF

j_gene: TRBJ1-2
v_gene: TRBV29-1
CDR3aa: CSVEGGGTRYTF

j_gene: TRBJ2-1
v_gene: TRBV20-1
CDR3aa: CSAAESGSYNEQFF

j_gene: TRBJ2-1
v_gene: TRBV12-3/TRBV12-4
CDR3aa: CASSFRLAGDNEQFF

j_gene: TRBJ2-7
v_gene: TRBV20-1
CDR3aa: CSARSPVLAVSYEQYF

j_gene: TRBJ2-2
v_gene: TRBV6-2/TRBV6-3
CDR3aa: CANLDTNTGELFF

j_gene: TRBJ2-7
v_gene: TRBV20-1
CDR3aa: CSASRGDDEQYF

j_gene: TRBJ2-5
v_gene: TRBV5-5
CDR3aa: CASSLLQRFQETQYF

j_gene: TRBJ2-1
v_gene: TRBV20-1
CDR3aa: CSLRASASYNEQFF

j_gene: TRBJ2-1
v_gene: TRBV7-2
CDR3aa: CASSVQGALWNEQFF

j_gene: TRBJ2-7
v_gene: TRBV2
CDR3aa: CASGPNGSNEQYF

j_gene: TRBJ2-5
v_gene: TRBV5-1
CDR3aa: CASSLRLAGRVEKTQYF

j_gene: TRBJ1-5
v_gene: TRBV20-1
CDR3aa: CSAVDLTGYQPQHF

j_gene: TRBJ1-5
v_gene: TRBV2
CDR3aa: CASRAPTQPQHF

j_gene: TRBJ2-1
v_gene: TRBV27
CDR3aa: CASSLSWVGTEQFF

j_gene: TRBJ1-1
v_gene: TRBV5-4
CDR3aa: CASSSGRVRGTEAFF

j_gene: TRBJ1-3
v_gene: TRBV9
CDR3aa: CASSVAAGSGNTIYF

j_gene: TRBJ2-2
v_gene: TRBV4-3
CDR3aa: CASSQDGSGGDRDTGELFF

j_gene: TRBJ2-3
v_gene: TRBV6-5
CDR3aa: CASSYGGSDTDTQYF